The T cell receptor beta chain described here comes from a study of T cell clonotyping in hematopoietic cell transplantation. Points on this clone: Its antigen remains unidentified.

Clones were read by immunoSEQ multiplex PCR, and TCRdb kept only the in-frame ones, dropping some. Of approximately 2,000 clones in the sample, about 88% are singletons; the top ten hold roughly 4.7%. Per the germline V gene, CDR1 is SGDLS and CDR2 is YYNGEE. J gave up 0 bases and V 4 bases, and 4 bases lay outside the gene matches. This CDR3 has 15 residues. Findings and caveats of the study: At the given depth, recipient repertoires were over 95% de novo clonotypes.

The V gene is TRBV9, the J gene TRBJ2-3, with 8 bases identical to TRBD1. The sequence came from a man between 40 and 49 years old in good health. Some clones in this sample may be carry-over from other donors' samples. Sequencing was performed on peripheral blood mononuclear cells. The DNA for the CDR3 is TGTGCCAGCAGCTTCGGACAGGGTAGCACAGATACGCAGTATTTT. Its translation is CASSFGQGSTDTQYF. Full variable domain (missing parts from reference TRBV9 and TRBJ2-3): DSGVTQTPKHLITATGQRVTLRCSPRSGDLSVYWYQQSLDQGLQFLIQYYNGEERAKGNILERFSAQQFPDLHSELNLSSLELGDSALYFCASSFGQGSTDTQYFGPGTRLTVL.